A single sample is the source of the 3 T cell receptor beta chains below, sequenced in a study of molecular identifiers for immune sequencing clone quantification. TCRdb re-called the PCR reads through MiXCR, storing one row per CDR3 protein. Altogether approximately 500,000 distinct CDR3 sequences are present, roughly 26% being singletons, with the ten largest covering just over 0.75%. Sample: naive CD8+ T cells from blood, with Jurkat cell RNA spiked in. Subset of the sample: FACS-sorted CD8+CD4-CCR7+CD45RA+ naive T cells. The receptors were sampled from a human donor in good health. Some libraries in this study had Jurkat cell RNA spiked in.

This clonotype was counted at least ten times. The rearrangement joins TRBV14 to TRBJ2-7, with D unresolved. The CDR3 covers 13 residues. The germline V and J ends were trimmed by 2 bases and 5 bases, with 10 bases remaining between them. Per the germline V gene, CDR1 is SGHDN and CDR2 is FVKESK. CDR3 protein: CASSQFRAHEQYF. Here the CDR3 DNA reads TGTGCCAGCAGCCAATTCCGGGCCCACGAGCAGTACTTC.

The V and J genes are TRBV6-2 or TRBV6-3 and TRBJ2-3; 9 nucleotides agree with TRBD2. Germline CDR1 reads MNHEY; CDR2 reads SVGEGT. CDR3 length: 17 residues. The V and J ends lost 4 bases and 2 bases, in that order; junction bases with no gene match: 10. Here the CDR3 reads CASSSGTSRGNTDTQYF. DNA for the CDR3: TGTGCCAGCAGTTCCGGGACTAGCAGAGGAAACACAGATACGCAGTATTTT.

The CDR3 nucleotides are TGTGCCAGCAGCTTAAGTAATGCCTACGAGCAGTACTTC. Translated, it gives CASSLSNAYEQYF. The chain joins TRBV11-2 to TRBJ2-7; D unclear. Trimming took off 2 bases at V and 2 bases at J, with 7 bases between the two ends. Germline CDR1 reads SGHAT; CDR2 reads FQNNGV. The CDR3 is 13 residues long.